These T cell receptor beta chains were read from a single sample in a study of response to subunit inactivated influenza vaccine. One entry per CDR3 protein results from TCRdb running MiXCR on the RT-PCR reads. This table holds 300,000 to 350,000 distinct CDR3 sequences, less than 25% found once. The sequences come from PBMCs from blood, collected about 20 months after vaccination. These receptor sequences come from a man aged 45 to 70 who received an inactivated influenza vaccine. The CDR3 runs from the conserved cysteine through the conserved F or W. A D gene is named only where the DNA matches it firmly. Clone size is shown for a subset of rows, as once, few, many or a class of expanded clone.

v_gene: TRBV7-6
d_gene: TRBD2
abundance: few
len: 15
j_gene: TRBJ2-1
CDR3aa: CASSISSSGRNEQFF
CDR3nt: TGTGCCAGCAGCATCAGTTCTAGCGGGCGCAATGAGCAGTTCTTC

v_gene: TRBV29-1
d_gene: NA
abundance: NA
len: 14
j_gene: TRBJ1-1
CDR3aa: CSVEKEGKGSEAFF
CDR3nt: TGCAGCGTTGAAAAGGAGGGAAAAGGTAGTGAAGCTTTCTTT

v_gene: TRBV28
d_gene: TRBD1
abundance: few
len: 15
j_gene: TRBJ2-1
CDR3aa: CASSPGTGVINEQFF
CDR3nt: TGTGCCAGCAGCCCCGGGACAGGGGTGATCAATGAGCAGTTCTTC

v_gene: TRBV3-1
d_gene: NA
abundance: NA
len: 11
j_gene: TRBJ1-1
CDR3aa: CASSRGSKAFF
CDR3nt: TGTGCCAGCAGCCGGGGGTCTAAAGCTTTCTTT

v_gene: TRBV10-3
d_gene: NA
abundance: NA
len: 15
j_gene: TRBJ2-7
CDR3aa: CAISERLARSYEQYF
CDR3nt: TGTGCCATCAGTGAGAGGCTAGCGAGGTCCTACGAGCAGTACTTC

v_gene: TRBV21-1
d_gene: NA
abundance: few
len: 13
j_gene: TRBJ1-5
CDR3aa: CASSDRQRQPQHF
CDR3nt: TGTGCCAGCAGTGACAGGCAGCGCCAGCCCCAGCATTTT

v_gene: TRBV13
d_gene: NA
abundance: NA
len: 15
j_gene: TRBJ1-6
CDR3aa: CASSLGSGLDSPLHF
CDR3nt: TGTGCCAGCAGCTTGGGTTCGGGGCTAGATTCACCCCTCCACTTT

v_gene: TRBV3-1
d_gene: NA
abundance: NA
len: 14
j_gene: TRBJ1-1
CDR3aa: CASSQGDKNTEAFF
CDR3nt: TGTGCCAGCAGCCAAGGGGACAAGAACACTGAAGCTTTCTTT

v_gene: TRBV4-2
d_gene: TRBD1
abundance: NA
len: 16
j_gene: TRBJ1-6
CDR3aa: CASSHATGAENSPLHF
CDR3nt: TGTGCCAGCAGCCACGCCACAGGGGCCGAAAATTCACCCCTCCACTTT

v_gene: TRBV4-2
d_gene: NA
abundance: NA
len: 13
j_gene: TRBJ1-6
CDR3aa: CASSQEQNSPLHF
CDR3nt: TGTGCCAGCAGCCAAGAACAGAATTCACCCCTCCACTTT

v_gene: TRBV7-2
d_gene: NA
abundance: NA
len: 14
j_gene: TRBJ2-5
CDR3aa: CASSYQSLQETQYF
CDR3nt: TGTGCCAGCAGCTACCAAAGTCTGCAAGAGACCCAGTACTTC

v_gene: TRBV12-3/TRBV12-4
d_gene: NA
abundance: NA
len: 11
j_gene: TRBJ2-7
CDR3aa: CASRTGYLQYF
CDR3nt: TGTGCCAGCAGAACAGGGTACTTGCAGTACTTC

v_gene: TRBV2
d_gene: NA
abundance: few
len: 12
j_gene: TRBJ1-1
CDR3aa: CASKYGNTEAFF
CDR3nt: TGTGCCAGCAAGTATGGGAACACTGAAGCTTTCTTT

v_gene: TRBV12-3/TRBV12-4
d_gene: TRBD2
abundance: NA
len: 16
j_gene: TRBJ2-4
CDR3aa: CASSSPPGLAINIQYF
CDR3nt: TGTGCCAGCAGTTCCCCTCCGGGACTAGCAATAAACATTCAGTACTTC

v_gene: TRBV20-1
d_gene: TRBD2
abundance: NA
len: 17
j_gene: TRBJ2-3
CDR3aa: CSARAGLAGARTDTQYF
CDR3nt: TGCAGTGCTAGAGCGGGACTAGCGGGGGCCCGCACAGATACGCAGTATTTT

v_gene: TRBV12-3/TRBV12-4
d_gene: TRBD1
abundance: NA
len: 15
j_gene: TRBJ2-5
CDR3aa: CASSDPDREQETQYF
CDR3nt: TGTGCCAGCAGTGACCCTGACAGGGAACAAGAGACCCAGTACTTC